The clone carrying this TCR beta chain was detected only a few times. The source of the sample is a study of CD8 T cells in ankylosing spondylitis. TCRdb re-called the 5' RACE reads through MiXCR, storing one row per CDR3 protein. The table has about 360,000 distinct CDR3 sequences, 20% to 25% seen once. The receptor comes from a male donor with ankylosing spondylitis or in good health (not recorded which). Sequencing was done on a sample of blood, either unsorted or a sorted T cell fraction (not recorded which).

CDR3 sequence reads: CASSYSGGTEAFF. CDR3 in DNA: TGTGCCAGCAGTTACTCTGGAGGGACTGAAGCTTTCTTT. The chain joins TRBV6-2 or TRBV6-3 to TRBJ1-1; the D is unclear. The V and J ends lost 0 bases and 5 bases respectively, with 7 bases between them. In germline, CDR1 is MNHEY, CDR2 SVGEGT. This CDR3 has 13 amino acids.